Below, 7 T cell receptor beta chains from the same sample are listed, as sequenced in a study of cytomegalovirus exposure and HLA in healthy donors. 13 Jbeta primers and 60 Vbeta primers were used for the PCR. TCRdb keeps only in-frame clones here, not all; method: immunoSEQ multiplex PCR. The table for this sample gives more than 100,000 clones. The sequenced material came from PBMCs. The receptors here all came from a woman between 40 and 50 years old in good health and CMV-seronegative.

The chain links TRBV7-2 to TRBJ1-3; D not certain. The V gene's germline CDR1 is SGHTA and CDR2 FQGNSA. The CDR3 contains 12 residues. Trimming left V 8 bases short and J 1 base short, with 6 bases between. The CDR3 nucleotides are TGTGCCAGCCGGGAGTCTGGAAACACCATATATTTT. Protein: CASRESGNTIYF. Full variable domain (outside the CDR3, taken from reference TRBV7-2 and TRBJ1-3): GAGVSQSPSNKVTEKGKDVELRCDPISGHTALYWYRQSLGQGLEFLIYFQGNSAPDKSGLPSDRFSAERTGGSVSTLTIQRTQQEDSAVYLCASRESGNTIYFGEGSWLTVV.

CDR3: CASSLLTGNSYEQYF. The CDR3 DNA is TGTGCCAGCAGCTTACTAACGGGGAACTCCTACGAGCAGTACTTC. The J gene is TRBJ2-7, the V gene TRBV11-1, with a weak D call TRBD2 (5 bases). Germline CDR1 is SGHAT and CDR2 is FQDESV (reference sequence). This CDR3 is 15 amino acids long. The ends were cut back, 2 bases at V and 0 bases at J, with 11 bases in the middle.

The chain joins TRBV7-2 to TRBJ1-5; no clear D. This CDR3 has 15 residues. Germline V CDR1 and CDR2: SGHTA, FQGNSA. Deletions cut 1 base from V and 0 bases from J, with 7 bases between. CDR3 sequence reads: CASSLVPFSNQPQHF. In DNA, the CDR3 is TGTGCCAGCAGCTTAGTTCCCTTTAGCAATCAGCCCCAGCATTTT.

For the CDR3, the DNA is TGCGCCAGCAGCTTAATGCTGGCGGGGGGCACAGATACGCAGTATTTT. Protein product: CASSLMLAGGTDTQYF. This chain uses TRBV5-1 with TRBJ2-3; 7 bases match TRBD2. Trimming cost V 2 bases and J 1 base; bases outside gene matches: 7. The CDR3 contains 16 residues. Germline V lookup: CDR1 SGHRS, CDR2 YFSETQ.

The chain employs TRBV10-3 and TRBJ1-1, with no clear D. Germline V gene data show CDR1 as ENHRY and CDR2 as SYGVKD. The CDR3 sequence is 13 residues long. V gave up 4 bases and J gave up 6 bases, with 12 bases separating them. The CDR3, as DNA: TGTGCCATCAGTGCAAGAGGTAGCTCTGAAGCTTTCTTT. It specifies CAISARGSSEAFF.

The chain employs TRBV7-2 and TRBJ1-3; D ambiguous. The CDR3 has 12 amino acids. V was shortened by 5 bases and J by 10 bases, with 12 bases between the two germline ends. Looked up from germline, CDR1 is SGHTA and CDR2 is FQGNSA. The CDR3 nucleotides are TGTGCCAGCAGCCATCCACGGGGAACCATATATTTT. This gives the protein CASSHPRGTIYF.

The V call is TRBV5-1, the J call TRBJ2-3; 11 bases agree with TRBD2. Per germline, CDR1 SGHRS and CDR2 YFSETQ. The CDR3 has 15 amino acids. V shed 0 bases and J 3 bases; nucleotides not matched to a gene: 0. CDR3 DNA: TGCGCCAGCAGCTTGGGACTAGCGGGGACAGATACGCAGTATTTT. It yields the protein CASSLGLAGTDTQYF.